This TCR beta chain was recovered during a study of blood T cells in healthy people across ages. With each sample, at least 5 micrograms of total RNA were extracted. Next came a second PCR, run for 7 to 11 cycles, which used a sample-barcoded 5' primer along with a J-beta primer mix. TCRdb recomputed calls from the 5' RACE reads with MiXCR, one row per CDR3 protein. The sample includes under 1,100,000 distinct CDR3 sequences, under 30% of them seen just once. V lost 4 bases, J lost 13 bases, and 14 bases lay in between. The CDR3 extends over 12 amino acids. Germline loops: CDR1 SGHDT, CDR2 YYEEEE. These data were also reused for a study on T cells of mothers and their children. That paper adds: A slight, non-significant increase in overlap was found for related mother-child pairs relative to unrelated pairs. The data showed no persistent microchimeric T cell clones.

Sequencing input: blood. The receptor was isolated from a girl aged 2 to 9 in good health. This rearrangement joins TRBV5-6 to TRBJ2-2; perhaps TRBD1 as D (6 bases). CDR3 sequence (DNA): TGTGCCAGCAGCCCCGGGACAATGGGGCTGTTTTTT. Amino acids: CASSPGTMGLFF. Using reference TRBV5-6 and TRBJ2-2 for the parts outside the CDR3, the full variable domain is DAGVTQSPTHLIKTRGQQVTLRCSPKSGHDTVSWYQQALGQGPQFIFQYYEEEERQRGNFPDRFSGHQFPNYSSELNVNALLLGDSALYLCASSPGTMGLFFGEGSRLTVL.